The clone carrying this T cell receptor beta chain was seen just once. No antigen is known for it. The data are from a study of T cells in tuberculosis. Study-wide context: A South African cohort included IGRA-negative adolescents, latently infected IGRA-positive adolescents and adults with active tuberculosis.

Assay: immunoSEQ multiplex PCR; the TCRdb copy retains only in-frame clones and omits some. The profile shows about 35,000 clones, about 91% of them singletons. Documented time point: new active TB diagnosis, blood taken before or within 7 days of starting treatment. Patients were newly diagnosed, HIV-seronegative, and aged 18 or older. Each clinical donor contributed on average roughly 90,000 T cells from unsorted cryopreserved PBMC. Study outcomes and limitations: The TCR-beta difference was not significant; alpha differences partly reflected length.

Looked up from germline, CDR1 is MNHNY and CDR2 is SVGAGI (reference sequence). This CDR3 spans 16 amino acids. Trimming pared 1 base from V and 0 bases from J, leaving 10 bases between. The rearrangement uses TRBV6-6 and TRBJ2-1; D remains ambiguous. This TCR was sampled from an adult with tuberculosis. Some clones in this sample may be carry-over from other donors' samples. The sample consisted of PBMCs, taken at tuberculosis diagnosis. The CDR3 sequence: CASSYFRGSSYNEQFF. CDR3 in DNA: TGTGCCAGCAGTTACTTTCGCGGAAGCTCCTACAATGAGCAGTTCTTC.